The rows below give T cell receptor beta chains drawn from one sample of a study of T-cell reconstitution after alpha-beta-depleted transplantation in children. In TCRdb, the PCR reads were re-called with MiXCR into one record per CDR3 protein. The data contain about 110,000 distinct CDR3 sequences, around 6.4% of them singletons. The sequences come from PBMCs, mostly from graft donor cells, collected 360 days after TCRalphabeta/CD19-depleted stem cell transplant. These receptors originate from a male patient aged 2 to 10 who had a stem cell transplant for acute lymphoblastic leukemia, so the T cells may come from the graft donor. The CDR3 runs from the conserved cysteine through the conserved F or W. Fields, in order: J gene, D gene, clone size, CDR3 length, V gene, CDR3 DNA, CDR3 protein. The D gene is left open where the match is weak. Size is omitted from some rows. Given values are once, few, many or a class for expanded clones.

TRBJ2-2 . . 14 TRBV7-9 TGTGCCAGCAGCTTAACCACGAACACCGGGGAGCTGTTTTTT CASSLTTNTGELFF
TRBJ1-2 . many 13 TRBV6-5 TGTGCCAGCAGTTACACAGGGTTGGAAAGCTACACCTTC CASSYTGLESYTF
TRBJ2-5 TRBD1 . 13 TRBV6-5 TGTGCCAGCACCGAGACAGGGGGAGAGACCCAGTACTTC CASTETGGETQYF
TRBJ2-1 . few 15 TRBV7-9 TGTGCCAGCAGCCCCGAGGGCAGCTCCTACAATGAGCAGTTCTTC CASSPEGSSYNEQFF
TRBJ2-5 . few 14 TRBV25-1 TGTGCCAGCAGTGACCTCGGGGCCCGAGAGACCCAGTACTTC CASSDLGARETQYF
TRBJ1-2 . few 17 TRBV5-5 TGTGCCAGCAGCCTCACGGACTTCGTGGGGGTGAACTATGGCTACACCTTC CASSLTDFVGVNYGYTF
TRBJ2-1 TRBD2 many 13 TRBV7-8 TGTGCCACCGCCCTAGCGGCCTACAATGAGCAGTTCTTC CATALAAYNEQFF
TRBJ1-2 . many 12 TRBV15 TGTGCCACCAGCAGAGATAGGGGAGACTACACCTTC CATSRDRGDYTF
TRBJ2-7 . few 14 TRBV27 TGTGCCAGCAGTTACGCCTCTGAAGGGTACGAGCAGTACTTC CASSYASEGYEQYF
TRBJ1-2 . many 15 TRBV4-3 TGCGCCAGCAGCCCCCGGGACACCAAAATCTATGGCTACACCTTC CASSPRDTKIYGYTF
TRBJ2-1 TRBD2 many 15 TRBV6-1 TGTGCCAGCTCGTCCTGGCGGGAGGGGAGAAATGAGCAGTTCTTC CASSSWREGRNEQFF
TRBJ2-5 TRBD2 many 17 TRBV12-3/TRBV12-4 TGTGCCAGCAGACCTGGACTAGCGGGGGGTATTAGGGAGACCCAGTACTTC CASRPGLAGGIRETQYF
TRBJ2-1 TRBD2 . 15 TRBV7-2 TGTGCCAGCAGCCCAATAGCGGGGGTGAACAATGAGCAGTTCTTC CASSPIAGVNNEQFF
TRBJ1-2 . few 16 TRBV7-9 TGTGCCAGCAGCCCCCGGACTCAATCGGTCAACTATGGCTACACCTTC CASSPRTQSVNYGYTF
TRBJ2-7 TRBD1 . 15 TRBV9 TGTGCCAGCAGCGCCACCGGGACAGGGGTTCGGGAGCAGTACTTC CASSATGTGVREQYF
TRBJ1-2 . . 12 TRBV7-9 TGTGCCAGCAGCCTAAGTCGGCGAGGCTACACCTTC CASSLSRRGYTF
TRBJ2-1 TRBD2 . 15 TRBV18 TGTGCCAGCTCACCACAAGGACTAGGGCTCGATGAGCAGTTCTTC CASSPQGLGLDEQFF
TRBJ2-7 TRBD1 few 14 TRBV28 TGTGCCAGCAGTTCGGGACAGGGTTCCTACGAGCAGTACTTC CASSSGQGSYEQYF
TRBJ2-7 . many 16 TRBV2 TGTGCCAGCAGTGAACAGGGGATGGAGGGTGTCTACGAGCAGTACTTC CASSEQGMEGVYEQYF
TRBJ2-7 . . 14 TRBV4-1 TGCGCCAGCAGCCCCCGGGACGGCTCCTACGAGCAGTACTTC CASSPRDGSYEQYF
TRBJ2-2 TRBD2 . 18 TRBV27 TGTGCCAGCACCCCCCGGGTCCCAGCGGGGGGTCTCACCGGGGAGCTGTTTTTT CASTPRVPAGGLTGELFF
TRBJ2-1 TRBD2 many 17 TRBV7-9 TGTGCCAGCAGCTTATTCCCCGGGACTAGCGTTTACAATGAGCAGTTCTTC CASSLFPGTSVYNEQFF
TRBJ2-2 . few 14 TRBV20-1 TGCAGTGCTCCCTGGAGAGTGTCAACCGGGGAGCTGTTTTTT CSAPWRVSTGELFF
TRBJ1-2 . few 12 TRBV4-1 TGCGCCAGCAGCCATGGTAACTATGGCTACACCTTC CASSHGNYGYTF
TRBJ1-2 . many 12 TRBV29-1 TGCAGCGTTGGGGGGTCAGGTAGCGGCTACACCTTC CSVGGSGSGYTF
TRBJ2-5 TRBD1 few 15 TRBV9 TGTGCCAGCAGCCCCTGGACAGGGAAAGGGGAGACCCAGTACTTC CASSPWTGKGETQYF
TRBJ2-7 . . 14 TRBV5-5 TGTGCCAGCAGCCCTGGGGTGACAAGATACGAGCAGTACTTC CASSPGVTRYEQYF
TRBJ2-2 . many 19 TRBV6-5 TGTGCCAGCAGTTATGAGACAGGCGGACTAGGCCTGAACACCGGGGAGCTGTTTTTT CASSYETGGLGLNTGELFF
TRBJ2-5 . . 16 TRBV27 TGTGCCAGCAGTTTAGGTGGTCCTAAGAGAGGGGAGACCCAGTACTTC CASSLGGPKRGETQYF
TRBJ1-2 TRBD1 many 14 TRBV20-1 TGCAGTGCTAGCTGGGACAGGGTTAACTATGGCTACACCTTC CSASWDRVNYGYTF
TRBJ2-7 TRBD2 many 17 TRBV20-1 TGCAGTGCTAGAGATACGAGACTAGCGGGAGTTCTCTACGAGCAGTACTTC CSARDTRLAGVLYEQYF
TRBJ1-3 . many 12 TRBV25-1 TGTGCCAGCACTTCCACTGGAAACACCATATATTTT CASTSTGNTIYF
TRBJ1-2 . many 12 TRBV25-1 TGTGCCAGCAGTAGAGGGACGTCTGGCTACACCTTC CASSRGTSGYTF
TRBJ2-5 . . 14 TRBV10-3 TGTGCCATCTCCGAGACCGCAGGGTCGGAGACCCAGTACTTC CAISETAGSETQYF
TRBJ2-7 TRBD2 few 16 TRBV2 TGTGCCAGCAGTGAGGGGGCTGGCGGGAGGTTCTCCGAGCAGTACTTC CASSEGAGGRFSEQYF
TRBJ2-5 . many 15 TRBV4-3 TGCGCCAGCAGCCAAGAAGCGGTCGGAGAAGAGACCCAGTACTTC CASSQEAVGEETQYF
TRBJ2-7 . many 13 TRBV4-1 TGCGCCAGCTCGGGAGCAGGTTCCTACGAGCAGTACTTC CASSGAGSYEQYF
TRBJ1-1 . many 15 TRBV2 TGTGCCAGCAGTGACTCGGCAGGGGCGATTGCTGAAGCTTTCTTT CASSDSAGAIAEAFF
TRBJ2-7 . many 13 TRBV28 TGTGCCAGCCTGAGTGACAGAGAATACGAGCAGTACTTC CASLSDREYEQYF
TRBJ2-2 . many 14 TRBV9 TGTGCCAGCAGCGTAAGGCAGAACACCGGGGAGCTGTTTTTT CASSVRQNTGELFF
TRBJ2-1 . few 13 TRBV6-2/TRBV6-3 TGTGCCAGCAGTTACTCCGACTACAATGAGCAGTTCTTC CASSYSDYNEQFF
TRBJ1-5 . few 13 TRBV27 TGTGCCAGCAGTTTAAAGATCAATCAGCCCCAGCATTTT CASSLKINQPQHF
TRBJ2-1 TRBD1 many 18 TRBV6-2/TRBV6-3 TGTGCCAGCAGTTCAGTAGTTAGGGACAGGACCTCCTACAATGAGCAGTTCTTC CASSSVVRDRTSYNEQFF
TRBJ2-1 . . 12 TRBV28 TGTGCCAGCAGTCCTCCTTGGGGTGCGCAGTTCTTC CASSPPWGAQFF
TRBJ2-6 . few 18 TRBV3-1 TGTGCCAGCAGCCACAGAGGGCAGGGGAGCTCTGGGGCCAACGTCCTGACTTTC CASSHRGQGSSGANVLTF
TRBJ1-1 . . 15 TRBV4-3 TGCGCCAGCAGCCAAGGAGAGGGCGTGAGGACTGAAGCTTTCTTT CASSQGEGVRTEAFF
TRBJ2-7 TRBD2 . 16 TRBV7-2 TGTGCCAGCAGCTCCAGGACTAGCGGGAGTAGATACGAGCAGTACTTC CASSSRTSGSRYEQYF
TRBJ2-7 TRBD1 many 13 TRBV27 TGTGCCAGCAGTCCGGGACAGGCCTACGAGCAGTACTTC CASSPGQAYEQYF
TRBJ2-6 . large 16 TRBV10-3 TGTGCCATCAGTGGATGGACGGCTTTCGGGGCCAACGTCCTGACTTTC CAISGWTAFGANVLTF
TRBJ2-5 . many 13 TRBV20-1 TGCAGTGCTAGGGCTGTTGGGATGGAGACCCAGTACTTC CSARAVGMETQYF
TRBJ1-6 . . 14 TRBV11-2 TGTGCCAGCAGCCTAGACAGGTTGATATCGGGCCTCCACTTT CASSLDRLISGLHF